Listed here is a single T cell receptor beta chain. Its antigen remains unidentified. This specimen comes from a study of T cells in Graves' hyperthyroidism and ophthalmopathy. From RNA transcripts, TCR beta CDR3 regions were amplified. HTBI primers were the set used in a first-round RT-PCR of the TCR CDR3. TCRdb redid the calling of the multiplex PCR reads with MiXCR, one entry per CDR3 protein. The table shows some 560,000 distinct CDR3 sequences, with approximately 15% occurring only once. Findings and limits, study-wide: Model output signaled ophthalmopathy a median about 6.3 months ahead of onset. Blood samples included most of the expanded thyroid clonotypes exceeding 0.001.

PBMCs came from roughly 10 ml fresh peripheral blood. Trimming removed 6 bases at V and 1 base at J, with 15 bases between. The CDR3 sequence is 16 residues long. The germline CDR1 and CDR2 sequences are SNHLY and FYNNEI. Sequenced input: blood. This chain uses TRBV2 with TRBJ2-2, with D possibly being TRBD2 (6 bases). This TCR was sampled from a woman aged 40 to 50 with Graves' hyperthyroidism. Here the CDR3 reads CASSALGGVNTGELFF. The CDR3 region has the DNA TGTGCCAGCAGCGCCCTCGGCGGGGTGAACACCGGGGAGCTGTTTTTT.